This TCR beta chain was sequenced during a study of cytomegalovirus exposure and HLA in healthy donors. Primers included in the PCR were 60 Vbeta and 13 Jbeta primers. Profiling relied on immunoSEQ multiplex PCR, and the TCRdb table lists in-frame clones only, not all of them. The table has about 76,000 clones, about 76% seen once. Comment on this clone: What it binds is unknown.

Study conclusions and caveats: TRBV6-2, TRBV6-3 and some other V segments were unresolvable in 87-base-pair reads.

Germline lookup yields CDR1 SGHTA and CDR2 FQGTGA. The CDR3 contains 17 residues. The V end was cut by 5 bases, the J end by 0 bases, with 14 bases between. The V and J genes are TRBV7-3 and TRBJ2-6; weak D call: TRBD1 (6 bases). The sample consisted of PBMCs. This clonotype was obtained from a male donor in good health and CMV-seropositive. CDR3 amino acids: CASSMGHPSSGANVLTF. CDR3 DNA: TGTGCCAGCAGCATGGGACATCCGAGCTCTGGGGCCAACGTCCTGACTTTC.